A selection of T cell receptor beta chains follows, all from one sample in a study of breast tumors, draining lymph nodes, adjacent tissues. TCRdb re-called the multiplex PCR reads with MiXCR, one entry per CDR3 protein. The sample includes just under 65,000 distinct CDR3 sequences, roughly 59% of them seen just once. The sequencing input was breast tumor tissue. The receptors shown here come from a female donor with breast cancer. Some clones in this sample may be carry-over from other donors' samples. CDR3s include the opening cysteine and the closing phenylalanine or tryptophan. A D gene is named only where the DNA matches it firmly. The size entry is marked missing in some rows and otherwise reads once, few, many or a size class.

TRBJ1-6	NA	TRBV2	NA	CASGGLAGAGSPLHF	TGTGCCAGCGGGGGACTAGCGGGCGCCGGTTCACCCCTCCACTTT
TRBJ1-6	NA	TRBV12-3/TRBV12-4	many	CASTTSGGLGSPLHF	TGTGCCAGCACCACCTCAGGAGGTCTAGGATCACCCCTCCACTTT
TRBJ2-7	TRBD2	TRBV30	NA	CAWRHPPLAGNYEQYF	TGTGCCTGGAGGCATCCCCCCTTAGCGGGGAACTACGAGCAGTACTTC
TRBJ2-7	TRBD1	TRBV20-1	few	CSASGGRTGGYEQYF	TGCAGTGCTAGTGGAGGGAGGACAGGGGGCTACGAGCAGTACTTC
TRBJ2-5	NA	TRBV6-1	many	CASRAVGTQETQYF	TGTGCCAGCAGAGCCGTGGGGACCCAAGAGACCCAGTACTTC
TRBJ2-3	NA	TRBV9	NA	CASSVGGISDTQSF	TGTGCCAGCAGCGTAGGGGGGATCTCAGATACGCAGTCTTTT
TRBJ2-2	NA	TRBV29-1	NA	CSVRDVGELFF	TGCAGCGTAAGGGATGTCGGGGAGCTGTTTTTT
TRBJ2-7	NA	TRBV4-2	many	CASSQDSSTSYEQYF	TGTGCCAGCAGCCAAGACAGTAGTACCTCCTACGAGCAGTACTTC
TRBJ1-1	NA	TRBV7-2	NA	CASSLRGKNTEAFF	TGTGCCAGCAGCTTACGGGGGAAGAACACTGAAGCTTTCTTT
TRBJ1-3	NA	TRBV6-6	many	CASSYLQDGSGNTIYF	TGTGCCAGCAGTTACCTACAGGATGGTTCTGGAAACACCATATATTTT
TRBJ2-5	NA	TRBV6-5	many	CASSYSGYQETQYF	TGTGCCAGCAGTTACTCGGGGTACCAAGAGACCCAGTACTTC
TRBJ1-5	NA	TRBV7-9	NA	CASWGGYQPQHF	TGTGCCAGCTGGGGGGGGTACCAGCCCCAGCATTTT
TRBJ2-7	NA	TRBV5-1	many	CASSLWDTFYEQYF	TGCGCCAGCAGCCTATGGGACACCTTCTACGAGCAGTACTTC
TRBJ2-1	TRBD2	TRBV6-4	NA	CASSARDSGGGYNEQFF	TGCGCCAGCAGTGCTAGAGATAGCGGGGGAGGCTACAATGAGCAGTTCTTC
TRBJ1-6	NA	TRBV7-9	NA	CASSLMRSSYNSPLHF	TGTGCCAGCAGCTTGATGAGGAGCTCCTATAATTCACCCCTCCACTTT
TRBJ1-6	NA	TRBV20-1	NA	CSAQEAGGSPLHF	TGCAGTGCACAGGAGGCCGGAGGTTCACCCCTCCACTTT
TRBJ1-6	NA	TRBV5-1	NA	CASSFTQVGDDSPLHF	TGCGCCAGCAGCTTTACCCAGGTGGGTGACGATTCACCCCTCCACTTT
TRBJ1-4	NA	TRBV30	many	CAWSVPGRANEKLFF	TGTGCCTGGAGTGTACCAGGCAGGGCTAATGAAAAACTGTTTTTT
TRBJ1-1	NA	TRBV2	many	CASSRSGNTEAFF	TGTGCCAGCAGTCGTTCAGGGAACACTGAAGCTTTCTTT
TRBJ2-5	TRBD2	TRBV2	NA	CASSSGRAGETQYF	TGTGCCAGCAGTAGCGGGAGGGCTGGTGAGACCCAGTACTTC
TRBJ2-2	TRBD1	TRBV19	NA	CASSIRQGVGANTGELFF	TGTGCCAGTAGTATCCGACAGGGGGTCGGGGCGAACACCGGGGAGCTGTTTTTT
TRBJ1-6	NA	TRBV20-1	NA	CSVGTGERTPLHF	TGCAGTGTTGGAACAGGCGAAAGGACACCCCTCCACTTT
TRBJ2-3	NA	TRBV5-1	NA	CAAGVDPTDTQYF	TGCGCCGCAGGGGTGGACCCCACAGATACGCAGTATTTT
TRBJ2-7	NA	TRBV5-4	NA	CASSLHGGRAEQYF	TGTGCCAGCAGCTTGCACGGGGGTAGGGCCGAGCAGTACTTC
TRBJ2-1	NA	TRBV5-1	many	CASSLKGGGPYNEQFF	TGCGCCAGCAGCTTGAAGGGGGGAGGGCCCTACAATGAGCAGTTCTTC
TRBJ2-1	NA	TRBV7-2	NA	CASRMAGRSYNEQFF	TGTGCCAGCAGAATGGCAGGGCGATCCTACAATGAGCAGTTCTTC
TRBJ2-7	NA	TRBV7-2	NA	CASSPRLLSSYEQYF	TGTGCCAGCAGCCCGAGACTCCTCTCCTCCTACGAGCAGTACTTC
TRBJ2-1	TRBD2	TRBV6-5	NA	CASSPRLAGVGNEQFF	TGTGCCAGCAGTCCCCGACTAGCGGGAGTAGGGAATGAGCAGTTCTTC
TRBJ1-2	NA	TRBV4-1	NA	CASSHYRDPYGYTF	TGCGCCAGCAGCCACTACAGGGATCCCTATGGCTACACCTTC
TRBJ1-3	NA	TRBV4-2	many	CASSQGKDPRGNSGNTIYF	TGTGCCAGCAGCCAAGGGAAAGATCCCCGGGGGAACTCTGGAAACACCATATATTTT
TRBJ1-4	NA	TRBV4-3	NA	CASSQDGSNEKLFF	TGCGCCAGCAGCCAAGATGGGAGTAATGAGAAACTGTTTTTT
TRBJ1-5	NA	TRBV18	NA	CASSLGPNRNQPQHF	TGTGCCAGCTCTCTCGGGCCTAATCGCAATCAGCCCCAGCATTTT
TRBJ2-4	NA	TRBV19	many	CASSFQGTSPQNIQYF	TGTGCCAGTAGTTTCCAGGGGACAAGTCCTCAAAACATTCAGTACTTC
TRBJ2-7	TRBD2	TRBV30	many	CAWRDYGSSYEQYF	TGTGCCTGGCGGGACTACGGAAGCTCCTACGAGCAGTACTTC
TRBJ1-2	NA	TRBV20-1	NA	CSARRAHGYTF	TGCAGTGCTAGGCGGGCCCATGGCTACACCTTC
TRBJ2-5	NA	TRBV20-1	NA	CSASLRGETQYF	TGCAGTGCTAGTTTACGGGGAGAGACCCAGTACTTC
TRBJ1-1	TRBD1	TRBV4-1	few	CASSHFGQANTEAFF	TGCGCCAGCAGCCATTTTGGACAGGCGAACACTGAAGCTTTCTTT
TRBJ2-6	NA	TRBV28	many	CASSPPLWANVLTF	TGTGCCAGCAGCCCCCCTTTATGGGCCAACGTCCTGACTTTC
TRBJ1-6	NA	TRBV3-1	NA	CAGSPGTTNSPLHF	TGCGCCGGCAGCCCGGGGACGACGAATTCACCCCTCCACTTT
TRBJ2-1	TRBD1	TRBV2	NA	CASSADRGEYNEQFF	TGTGCCAGCAGTGCGGACAGGGGGGAATACAATGAGCAGTTCTTC
TRBJ2-2	NA	TRBV4-1	few	CASSALGGELFF	TGCGCCAGCAGCGCGCTTGGCGGGGAGCTGTTTTTT
TRBJ2-1	NA	TRBV29-1	NA	CSVAWGQQFF	TGCAGCGTTGCGTGGGGGCAGCAGTTCTTC
TRBJ1-2	NA	TRBV3-1	many	CASSQKGLRYGYTF	TGTGCCAGCAGCCAAAAGGGCCTGCGCTATGGCTACACCTTC
TRBJ2-7	TRBD2	TRBV6-5	NA	CASSAGASGGEQYF	TGTGCCAGCAGCGCCGGGGCCAGCGGGGGCGAGCAGTACTTC
TRBJ2-1	TRBD2	TRBV12-3/TRBV12-4	NA	CASSGHQAGPYNEQFF	TGTGCCAGCAGTGGTCATCAAGCGGGACCCTACAATGAGCAGTTCTTC
TRBJ2-3	TRBD2	TRBV5-1	many	CASSLALAGVGTDTQYF	TGCGCCAGCAGCTTGGCCCTAGCGGGGGTTGGGACTGATACGCAGTATTTT
TRBJ2-1	NA	TRBV7-6	many	CASSLEGSYNEQFF	TGTGCCAGCAGCTTAGAGGGGTCCTACAATGAGCAGTTCTTC